The TCR beta chain described here comes from a study of blood T cell repertoires in COVID-19. Study-level background: Sources were T cells, B-cell-depleted T cells, or PBMCs; the material itself was cDNA or gDNA.

Germline CDR1 is SGHKS and CDR2 is YYEKEE (reference sequence). Trimming stripped 0 bases from V and 5 bases from J, with 14 bases between. The CDR3 is 15 amino acids. In the authors' methods: Reference gene primer amplification gave nucleated cell count estimates. Profiled with immunoSEQ multiplex PCR; TCRdb holds only in-frame clones, not every one. V, J and clone size reflect that table, while D and trimming were determined from the DNA. The repertoire has roughly 120,000 clones, approximately 87% of them found once; the top ten carry roughly 2.4%. The sequence came from a man aged 30-40 years with acute or convalescent COVID-19. The V gene is TRBV5-5, the J gene TRBJ1-2, with D possibly TRBD1 on 6 matching bases. The sample comprised peripheral blood. CDR3 sequence: CASSLAMGQSYGYTF. In nucleotides, the CDR3 is TGTGCCAGCAGCTTGGCGATGGGACAATCTTATGGCTACACCTTC.